The 8 T cell receptor beta chains below come from one sample, sequenced in a study of CD8 T cells in Susac syndrome. cDNA came from roughly 0.5 to 1 ug RNA primed by random hexamers. TCRdb redid the calling of the immunoSEQ multiplex PCR reads with MiXCR, one entry per CDR3 protein. The data hold about 210,000 distinct CDR3 sequences, with approximately 95% observed a single time. The sequencing input was CD4+ T cells from PBMCs. Receptors were obtained from a human donor with multiple sclerosis.

The genes are TRBV7-9 and TRBJ1-6, with D unresolved. The CDR3 is 14 residues long. In germline, CDR1 is SEHNR, CDR2 FQNEAQ (reference sequence). The V gene lost 0 bases and the J gene lost 6 bases, with 6 bases spanning the gap. The CDR3 DNA reads as TGTGCCAGCAGCTTAGCCGCCAGTAATTCACCCCTCCACTTT. Translated: CASSLAASNSPLHF.

This chain uses TRBV29-1 with TRBJ2-7, with 8 nucleotides matching TRBD1. Germline trimming cut 7 bases from V and 6 bases from J; bases unmatched to any gene: 5. Germline V gene data show CDR1 as SQVTM and CDR2 as ANQGSEA. CDR3 size: 11 residues. The CDR3 DNA follows: TGCAGCGCCTTGACAGGGGCCGAGCAGTACTTC. Translation gives CSALTGAEQYF.

The V and J genes are TRBV20-1 and TRBJ2-5; TRBD1 might be the D (7 bases). The V gene lost 4 bases and the J gene lost 5 bases, with 14 bases spanning the gap. Germline CDR1 DFQATT, CDR2 SNEGSKA (reference sequence). The CDR3 spans 13 residues. The CDR3 nucleotides read TGCAGTGCTACCACCAGGGGGAGGGAGACCCAGTACTTC. Translating it yields CSATTRGRETQYF.

This clonotype was observed once. J is TRBJ2-7 and V is TRBV4-2; possible D gene TRBD2, 6 bases. CDR1 is LGHNA and CDR2 is YNFKEQ in the germline V gene. Deletions cut 0 bases from V and 9 bases from J, with 12 bases between. The CDR3 consists of 13 residues. CDR3: CASSQENWGGQYF. The CDR3, as DNA: TGTGCCAGCAGCCAAGAGAACTGGGGAGGGCAGTACTTC.

The V gene is TRBV2, the J gene TRBJ2-2; D may correspond to TRBD1 or TRBD2 (5 bases each). Germline values: CDR1 SNHLY, CDR2 FYNNEI. Trimming took 6 bases from V and 4 from J, leaving 9 bases between them. CDR3 length: 13 amino acids. The CDR3: CASRGPITGELFF. Here the CDR3 DNA reads TGTGCCAGCAGGGGACCGATCACCGGGGAGCTGTTTTTT.

The V gene is TRBV18, the J gene TRBJ2-5; a possible D gene is TRBD1 (6 bases). CDR1 is KGHSH and CDR2 is LQKENI in the germline V gene. Trimming removed 3 bases at V and 1 base at J, with 9 bases between. The CDR3 consists of 14 residues. This CDR3 reads CASSPSRGQETQYF. Written as DNA, the CDR3 is TGTGCCAGCTCACCGTCCAGGGGCCAAGAGACCCAGTACTTC.

This chain links TRBV6-6 with TRBJ2-6; maybe TRBD2 (5 bases). This CDR3 contains 13 residues. Trimming stripped 6 bases from V and 2 bases from J, with 5 bases between. CDR1 and CDR2 from the germline V gene are MNHNY and SVGAGI (reference sequence). The CDR3 region is CASRTTGANVLTF. In DNA, the CDR3 is TGTGCCAGCAGGACTACTGGGGCCAACGTCCTGACTTTC.

This chain joins TRBV20-1 and TRBJ1-6; possible D gene TRBD1, 5 bases. Germline lookup yields CDR1 DFQATT and CDR2 SNEGSKA (reference sequence). V lost 1 base and J 2 bases, leaving 9 bases between the germline ends. The CDR3 covers 15 residues. DNA for the CDR3: TGCAGTGCTAGAGGGGGGACGACCTATAATTCACCCCTCCACTTT. Translated: CSARGGTTYNSPLHF.